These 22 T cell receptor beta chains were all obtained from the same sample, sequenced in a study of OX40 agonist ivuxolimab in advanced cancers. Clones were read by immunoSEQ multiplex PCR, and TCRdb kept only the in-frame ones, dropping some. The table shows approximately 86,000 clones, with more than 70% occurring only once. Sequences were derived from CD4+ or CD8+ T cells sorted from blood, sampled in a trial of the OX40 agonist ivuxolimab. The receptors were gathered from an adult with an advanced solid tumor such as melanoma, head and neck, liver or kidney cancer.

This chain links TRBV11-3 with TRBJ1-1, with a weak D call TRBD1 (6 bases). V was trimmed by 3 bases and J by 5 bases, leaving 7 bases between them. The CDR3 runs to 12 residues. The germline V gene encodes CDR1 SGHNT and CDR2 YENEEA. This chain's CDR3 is CASSFGQTEAFF. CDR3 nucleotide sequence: TGTGCCAGCAGCTTCGGACAGACTGAAGCTTTCTTT.

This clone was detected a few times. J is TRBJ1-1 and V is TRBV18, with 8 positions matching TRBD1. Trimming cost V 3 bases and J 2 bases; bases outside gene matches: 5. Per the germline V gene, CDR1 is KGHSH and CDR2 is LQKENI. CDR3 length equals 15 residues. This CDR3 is CASSPQGAGNTEAFF. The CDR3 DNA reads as TGTGCCAGCTCACCCCAGGGGGCGGGAAACACTGAAGCTTTCTTT. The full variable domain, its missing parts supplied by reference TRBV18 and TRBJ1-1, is NAGVMQNPRHLVRRRGQEARLRCSPMKGHSHVYWYRQLPEEGLKFMVYLQKENIIDESGMPKERFSAEFPKEGPSILRIQQVVRGDSAAYFCASSPQGAGNTEAFFGQGTRLTVV.

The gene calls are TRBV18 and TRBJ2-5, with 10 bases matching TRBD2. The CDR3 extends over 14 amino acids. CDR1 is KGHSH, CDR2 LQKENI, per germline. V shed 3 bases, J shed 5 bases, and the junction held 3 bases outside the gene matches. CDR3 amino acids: CASSPPGLAETQYF. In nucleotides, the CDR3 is TGTGCCAGCTCACCCCCGGGACTAGCGGAGACCCAGTACTTC.

This CDR3 is CASRDWGRYGEQFF. CDR3 in DNA: TGTGCCAGCAGGGACTGGGGGCGTTACGGTGAGCAGTTCTTC. This chain links TRBV27 with TRBJ2-1, with D possibly TRBD1 on 6 matching bases. From germline, CDR1 is MNHEY and CDR2 SMNVEV (reference sequence). The CDR3 spans 14 residues. Trimming cost V 6 bases and J 9 bases, with 18 bases left between them.

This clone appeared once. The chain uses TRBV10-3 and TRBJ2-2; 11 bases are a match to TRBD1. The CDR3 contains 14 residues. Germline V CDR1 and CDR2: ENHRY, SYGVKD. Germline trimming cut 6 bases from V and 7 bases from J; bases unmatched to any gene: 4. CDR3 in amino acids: CAIRPGQGDGELFF. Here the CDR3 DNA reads TGTGCCATCAGGCCGGGACAGGGGGACGGGGAGCTGTTTTTT.

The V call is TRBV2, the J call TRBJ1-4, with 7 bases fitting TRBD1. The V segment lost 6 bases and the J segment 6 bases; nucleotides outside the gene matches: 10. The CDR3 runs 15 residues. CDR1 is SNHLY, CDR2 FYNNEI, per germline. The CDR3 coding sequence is TGTGCCAGCAGCCGAGACAGGGTGCGGGATGAAAAACTGTTTTTT. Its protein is CASSRDRVRDEKLFF.

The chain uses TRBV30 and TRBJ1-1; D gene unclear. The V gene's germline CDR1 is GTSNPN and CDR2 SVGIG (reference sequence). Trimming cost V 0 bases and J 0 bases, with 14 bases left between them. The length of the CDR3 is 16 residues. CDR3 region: CAWSVRAGPLNTEAFF. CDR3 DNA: TGTGCCTGGAGTGTAAGAGCTGGGCCCCTGAACACTGAAGCTTTCTTT.

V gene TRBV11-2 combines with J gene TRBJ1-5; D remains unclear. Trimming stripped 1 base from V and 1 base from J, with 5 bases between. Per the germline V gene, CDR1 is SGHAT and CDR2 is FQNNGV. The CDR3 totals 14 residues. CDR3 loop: CASSLVDSNQPQHF. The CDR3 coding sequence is TGTGCCAGCAGCTTAGTTGACAGCAATCAGCCCCAGCATTTT.

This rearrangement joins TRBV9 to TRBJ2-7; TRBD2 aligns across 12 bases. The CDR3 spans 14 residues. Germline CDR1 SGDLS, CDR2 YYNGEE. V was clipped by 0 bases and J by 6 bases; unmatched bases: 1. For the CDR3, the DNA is TGTGCCAGCAGCGTAGGACTAGCGGGAGCCGAGCAGTACTTC. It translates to CASSVGLAGAEQYF.

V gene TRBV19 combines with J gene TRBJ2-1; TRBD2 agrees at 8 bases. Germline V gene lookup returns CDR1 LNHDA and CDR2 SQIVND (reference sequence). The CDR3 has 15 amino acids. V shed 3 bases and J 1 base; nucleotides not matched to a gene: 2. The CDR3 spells CASSITGGSYNEQFF. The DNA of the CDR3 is TGTGCCAGTAGTATCACGGGAGGGTCCTACAATGAGCAGTTCTTC.

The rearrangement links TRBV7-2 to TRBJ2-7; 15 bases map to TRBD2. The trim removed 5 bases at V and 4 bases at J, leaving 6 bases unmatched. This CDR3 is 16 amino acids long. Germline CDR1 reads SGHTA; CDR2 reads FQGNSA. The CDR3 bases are TGTGCCAGCAGCGCAGGACTAGCGGGAGGGGAGTACGAGCAGTACTTC. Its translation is CASSAGLAGGEYEQYF. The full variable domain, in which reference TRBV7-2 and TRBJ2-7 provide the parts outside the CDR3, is GAGVSQSPSNKVTEKGKDVELRCDPISGHTALYWYRQSLGQGLEFLIYFQGNSAPDKSGLPSDRFSAERTGGSVSTLTIQRTQQEDSAVYLCASSAGLAGGEYEQYFGPGTRLTVT.

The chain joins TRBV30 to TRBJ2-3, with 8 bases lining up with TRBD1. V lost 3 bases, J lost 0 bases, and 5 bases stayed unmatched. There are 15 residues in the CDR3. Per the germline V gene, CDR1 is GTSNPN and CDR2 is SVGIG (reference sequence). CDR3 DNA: TGTGCCTGGAGAGGCCGACAGGGGAGCACAGATACGCAGTATTTT. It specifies CAWRGRQGSTDTQYF.

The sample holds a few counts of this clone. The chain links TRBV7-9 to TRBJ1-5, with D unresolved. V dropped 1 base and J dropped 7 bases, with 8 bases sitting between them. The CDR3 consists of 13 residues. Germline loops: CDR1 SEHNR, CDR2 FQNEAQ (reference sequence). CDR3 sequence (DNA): TGTGCCAGCAGCTTAGAGGGATCCCAGCCCCAGCATTTT. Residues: CASSLEGSQPQHF.

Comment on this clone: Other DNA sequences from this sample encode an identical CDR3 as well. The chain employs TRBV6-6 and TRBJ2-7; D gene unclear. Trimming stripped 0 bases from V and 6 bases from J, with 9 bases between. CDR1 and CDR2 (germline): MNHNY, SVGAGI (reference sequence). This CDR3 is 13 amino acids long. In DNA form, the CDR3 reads TGTGCCAGCAGTTACTCGAAAGAGCGCGAGCAGTACTTC. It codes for CASSYSKEREQYF.

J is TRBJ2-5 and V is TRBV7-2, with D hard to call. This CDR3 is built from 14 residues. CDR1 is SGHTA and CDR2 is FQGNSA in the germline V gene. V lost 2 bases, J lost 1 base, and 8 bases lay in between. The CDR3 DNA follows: TGTGCCAGCAGCTTAAACGGCGGCCAAGAGACCCAGTACTTC. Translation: CASSLNGGQETQYF. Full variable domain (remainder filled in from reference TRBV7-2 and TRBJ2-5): GAGVSQSPSNKVTEKGKDVELRCDPISGHTALYWYRQSLGQGLEFLIYFQGNSAPDKSGLPSDRFSAERTGGSVSTLTIQRTQQEDSAVYLCASSLNGGQETQYFGPGTRLLVL.

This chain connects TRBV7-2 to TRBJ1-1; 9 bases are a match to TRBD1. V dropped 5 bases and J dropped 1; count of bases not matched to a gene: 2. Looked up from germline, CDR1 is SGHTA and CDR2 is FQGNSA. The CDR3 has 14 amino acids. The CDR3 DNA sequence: TGTGCCAGCAGCCCACAGGGGGCGAACACTGAAGCTTTCTTT. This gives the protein CASSPQGANTEAFF. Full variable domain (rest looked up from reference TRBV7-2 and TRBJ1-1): GAGVSQSPSNKVTEKGKDVELRCDPISGHTALYWYRQSLGQGLEFLIYFQGNSAPDKSGLPSDRFSAERTGGSVSTLTIQRTQQEDSAVYLCASSPQGANTEAFFGQGTRLTVV.

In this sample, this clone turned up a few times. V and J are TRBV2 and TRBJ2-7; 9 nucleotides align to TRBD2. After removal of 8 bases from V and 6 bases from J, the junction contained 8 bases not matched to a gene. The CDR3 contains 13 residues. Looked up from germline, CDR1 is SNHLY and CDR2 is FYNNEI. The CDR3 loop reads CASGRLAVGEQYF. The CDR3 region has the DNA TGTGCCAGCGGAAGACTAGCGGTAGGCGAGCAGTACTTC.

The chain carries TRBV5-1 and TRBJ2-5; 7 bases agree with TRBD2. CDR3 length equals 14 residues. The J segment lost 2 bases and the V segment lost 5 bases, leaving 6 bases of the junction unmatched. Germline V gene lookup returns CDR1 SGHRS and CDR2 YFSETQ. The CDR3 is CASRGGGPQETQYF. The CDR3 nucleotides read TGCGCCAGCAGGGGCGGGGGACCTCAAGAGACCCAGTACTTC.

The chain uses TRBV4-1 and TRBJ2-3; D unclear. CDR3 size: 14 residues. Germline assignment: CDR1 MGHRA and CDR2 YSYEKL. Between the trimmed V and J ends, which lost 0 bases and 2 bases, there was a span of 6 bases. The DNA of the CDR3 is TGCGCCAGCAGCCAAGATTTCACCACAGATACGCAGTATTTT. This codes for CASSQDFTTDTQYF.

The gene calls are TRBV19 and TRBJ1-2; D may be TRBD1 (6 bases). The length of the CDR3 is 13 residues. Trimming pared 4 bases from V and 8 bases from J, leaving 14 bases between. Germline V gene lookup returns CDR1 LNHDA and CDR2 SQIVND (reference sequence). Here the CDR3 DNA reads TGTGCCAGTAGTACCGTACAGGGAAGGGGCTACACCTTC. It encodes CASSTVQGRGYTF.

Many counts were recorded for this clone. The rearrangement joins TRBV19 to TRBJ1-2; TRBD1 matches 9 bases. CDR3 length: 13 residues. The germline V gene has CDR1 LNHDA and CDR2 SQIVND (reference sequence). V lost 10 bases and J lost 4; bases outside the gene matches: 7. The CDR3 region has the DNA TGTGCCACCAGCCGGGGACAGGGCTATGGCTACACCTTC. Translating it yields CATSRGQGYGYTF. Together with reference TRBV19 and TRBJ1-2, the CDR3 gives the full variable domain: DGGITQSPKYLFRKEGQNVTLSCEQNLNHDAMYWYRQDPGQGLRLIYYSQIVNDFQKGDIAEGYSVSREKKESFPLTVTSAQKNPTAFYLCATSRGQGYGYTFGSGTRLTVV.

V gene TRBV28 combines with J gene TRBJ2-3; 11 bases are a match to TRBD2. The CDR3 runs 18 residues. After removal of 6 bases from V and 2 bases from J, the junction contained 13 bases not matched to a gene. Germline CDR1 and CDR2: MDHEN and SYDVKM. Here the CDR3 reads CASSTLNLAGGFTDTQYF. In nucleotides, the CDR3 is TGTGCCAGCAGCACCCTCAATCTAGCGGGAGGTTTCACAGATACGCAGTATTTT.